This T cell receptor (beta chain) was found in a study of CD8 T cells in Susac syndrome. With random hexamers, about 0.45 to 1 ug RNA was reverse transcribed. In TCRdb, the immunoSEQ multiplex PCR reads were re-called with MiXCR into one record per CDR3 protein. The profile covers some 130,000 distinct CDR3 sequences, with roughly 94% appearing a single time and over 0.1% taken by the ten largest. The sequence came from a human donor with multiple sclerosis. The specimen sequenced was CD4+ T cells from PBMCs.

The CDR3 sequence is CASSQEGGYEQYF. In DNA, the CDR3 is TGCGCCAGCAGCCAAGAAGGGGGTTACGAGCAGTACTTC. V gene TRBV4-3 combines with J gene TRBJ2-7; D perhaps matches TRBD1 (6 bases). Germline values: CDR1 LGHNA, CDR2 YSLEER. Trimming pared 0 bases from V and 4 bases from J, leaving 7 bases between. This CDR3 has 13 amino acids.